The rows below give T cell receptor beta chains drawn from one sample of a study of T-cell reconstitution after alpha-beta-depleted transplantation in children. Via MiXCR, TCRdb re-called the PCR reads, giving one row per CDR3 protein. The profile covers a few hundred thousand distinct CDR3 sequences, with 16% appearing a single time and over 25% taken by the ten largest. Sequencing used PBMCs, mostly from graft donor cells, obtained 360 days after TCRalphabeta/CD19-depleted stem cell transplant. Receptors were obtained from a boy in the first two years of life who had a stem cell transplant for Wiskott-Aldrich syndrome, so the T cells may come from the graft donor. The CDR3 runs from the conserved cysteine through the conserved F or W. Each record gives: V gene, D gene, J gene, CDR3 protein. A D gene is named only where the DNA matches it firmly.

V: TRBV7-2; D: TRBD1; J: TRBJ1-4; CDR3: CASSLYRGLQEKLFF
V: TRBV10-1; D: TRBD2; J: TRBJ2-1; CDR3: CASSDLAGGHYNEQFF
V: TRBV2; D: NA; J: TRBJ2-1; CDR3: CASSVSGEQFF
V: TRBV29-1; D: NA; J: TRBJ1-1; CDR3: CSVVDRTMNTEAFF
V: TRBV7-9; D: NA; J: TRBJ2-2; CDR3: CASSFPGLSHGELFF
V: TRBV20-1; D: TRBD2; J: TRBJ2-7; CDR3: CSATGLAGSSYEQYF
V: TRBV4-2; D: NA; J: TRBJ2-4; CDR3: CASSQDARAKNIQYF
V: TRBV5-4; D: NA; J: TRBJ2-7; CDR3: CASSLEGALYEQYF
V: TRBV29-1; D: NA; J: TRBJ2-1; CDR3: CSVPGGRSYNEQFF
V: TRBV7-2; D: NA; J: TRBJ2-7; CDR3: CASSLAGRRTYEQYF
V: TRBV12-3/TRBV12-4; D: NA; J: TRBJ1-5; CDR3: CASGKYSNQPQHF
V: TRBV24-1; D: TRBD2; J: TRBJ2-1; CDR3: CATSSGLAQQFF
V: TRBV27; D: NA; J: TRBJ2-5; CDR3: CASRGSLGLQETQYF
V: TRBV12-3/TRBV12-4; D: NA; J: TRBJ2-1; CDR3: CASRPGARYNEQFF
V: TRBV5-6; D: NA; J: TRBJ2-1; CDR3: CASSLVGYNAEQFF
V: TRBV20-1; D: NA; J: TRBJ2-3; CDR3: CSALPGPATDTQYF
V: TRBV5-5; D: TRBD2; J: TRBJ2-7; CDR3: CASSSGGVSYEQYF
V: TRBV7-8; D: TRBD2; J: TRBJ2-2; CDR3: CASSPGTRNTGELFF
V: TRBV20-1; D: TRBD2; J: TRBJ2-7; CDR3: CSALPATSGSDPYEQYF
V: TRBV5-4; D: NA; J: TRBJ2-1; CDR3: CASSLPAYNEQFF
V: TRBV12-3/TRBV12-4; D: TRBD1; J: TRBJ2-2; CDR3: CASSGTGKTGELFF
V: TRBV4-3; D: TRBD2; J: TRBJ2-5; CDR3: CASSQDPLLAGVQETQYF
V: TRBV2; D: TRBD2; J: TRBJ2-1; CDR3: CASSEALRGYDNEQFF
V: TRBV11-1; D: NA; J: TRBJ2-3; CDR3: CASSLTPKGHHRTDTQYF
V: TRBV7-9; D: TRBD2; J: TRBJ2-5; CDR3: CASSPTLAGGTETQYF
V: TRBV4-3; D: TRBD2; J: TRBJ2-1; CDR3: CASSPGLAGVFTYSYNEQFF
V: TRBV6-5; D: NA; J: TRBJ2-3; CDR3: CASRRGPSGQYF
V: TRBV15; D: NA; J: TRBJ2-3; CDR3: CATIRDHIDTQYF
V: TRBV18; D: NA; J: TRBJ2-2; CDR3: CASSPDGSTGELFF
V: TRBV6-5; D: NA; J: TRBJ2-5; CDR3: CASSYRGRGSETQYF
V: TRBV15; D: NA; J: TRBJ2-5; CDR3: CATSRDLGGAETQYF
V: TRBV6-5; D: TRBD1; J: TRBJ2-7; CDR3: CASSYHGTGVSEQYF
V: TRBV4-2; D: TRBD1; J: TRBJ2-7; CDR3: CASSQDRTGEGYEQYF
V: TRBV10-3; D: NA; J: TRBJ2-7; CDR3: CAIRTGLNSYEQYF
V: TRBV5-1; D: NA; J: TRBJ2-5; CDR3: CASSLATEETQYF
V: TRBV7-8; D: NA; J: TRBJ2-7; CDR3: CASSLRQGKKPEQYF
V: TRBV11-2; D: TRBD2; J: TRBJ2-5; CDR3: CASSPRLAGKTQYF
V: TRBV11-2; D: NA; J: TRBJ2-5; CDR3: CASSLVLRMGQETQYF
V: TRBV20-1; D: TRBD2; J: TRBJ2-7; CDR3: CSAKVTSGRYEQYF
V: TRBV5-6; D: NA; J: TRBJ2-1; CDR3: CASSFFSRGGNEQFF
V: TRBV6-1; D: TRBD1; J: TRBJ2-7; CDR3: CASSLRGLLYEQYF
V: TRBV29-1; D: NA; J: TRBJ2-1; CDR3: CSVDRLLGNEQFF
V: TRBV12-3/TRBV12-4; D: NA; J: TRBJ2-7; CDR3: CASSPGLTGRRGQYF
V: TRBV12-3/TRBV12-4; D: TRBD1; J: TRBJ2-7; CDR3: CASRGQGRSYEQYF
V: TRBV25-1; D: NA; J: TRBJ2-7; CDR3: CASSGRYSPYEQYF
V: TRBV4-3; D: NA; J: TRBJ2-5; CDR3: CASSQEAYQETQYF
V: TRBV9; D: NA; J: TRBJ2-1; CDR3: CASSPPVGTAYNVQFF
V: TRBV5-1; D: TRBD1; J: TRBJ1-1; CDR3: CASSRDSLNTEAFF
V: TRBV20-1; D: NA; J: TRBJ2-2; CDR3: CSAFRDSFNTGELFF
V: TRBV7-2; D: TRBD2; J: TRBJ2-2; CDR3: CASSSLAANTGELFF
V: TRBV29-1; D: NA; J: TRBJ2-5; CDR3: CSVDPSLGVQETQYF
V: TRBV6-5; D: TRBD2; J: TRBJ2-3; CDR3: CASSSSIAGGNTDTQYF
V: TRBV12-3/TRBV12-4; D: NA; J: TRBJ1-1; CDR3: CASSYRAGVTEAFF
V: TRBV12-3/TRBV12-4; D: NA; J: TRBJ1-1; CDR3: CASSLMKVLGLSEAFF
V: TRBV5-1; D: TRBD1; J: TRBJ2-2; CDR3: CASSGTGTVNTGELFF